This T cell receptor beta chain was identified during a study of blood T cell repertoires in COVID-19. Study background: The United States, Italy and Spain supplied acute and convalescent COVID-19 samples.

Germline CDR1 reads GTSNPN; CDR2 reads SVGIG (reference sequence). The V gene end was trimmed by 2 bases and the J gene end by 3 bases; junction bases not matched to a gene: 1. CDR3 length equals 13 residues. TCRdb's copy holds only in-frame clones and misses some; the assay was immunoSEQ multiplex PCR. Of about 180,000 clones listed, approximately 87% were seen once; the top ten hold more than 20%. The receptor's source is a man between 65 and 85 years old with active or convalescent COVID-19. The rearrangement links TRBV30 to TRBJ1-5; TRBD1 agrees at 7 bases. The sample was peripheral blood. The CDR3 spells CAWSTGDNQPQHF. Written as DNA, the CDR3 is TGTGCCTGGAGTACAGGGGACAATCAGCCCCAGCATTTT.